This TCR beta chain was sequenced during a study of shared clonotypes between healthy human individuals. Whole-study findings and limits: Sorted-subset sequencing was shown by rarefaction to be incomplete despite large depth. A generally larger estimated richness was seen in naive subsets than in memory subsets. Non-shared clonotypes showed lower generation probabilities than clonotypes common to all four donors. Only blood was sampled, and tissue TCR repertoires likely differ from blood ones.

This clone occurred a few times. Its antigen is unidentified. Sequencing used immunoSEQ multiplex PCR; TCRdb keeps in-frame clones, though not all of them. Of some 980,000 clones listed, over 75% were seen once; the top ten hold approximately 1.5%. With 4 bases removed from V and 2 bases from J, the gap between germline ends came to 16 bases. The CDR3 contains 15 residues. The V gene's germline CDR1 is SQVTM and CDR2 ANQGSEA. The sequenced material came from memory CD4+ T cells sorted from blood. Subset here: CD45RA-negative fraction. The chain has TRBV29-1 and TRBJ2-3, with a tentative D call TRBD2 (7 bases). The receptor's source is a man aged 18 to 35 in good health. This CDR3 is CSVAGGRQNTDTQYF. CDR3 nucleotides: TGCAGCGTTGCGGGGGGCCGGCAAAACACAGATACGCAGTATTTT.